The present entry profiles one TCR beta chain with its context. Antigen unknown. Per the original data handling: Filtering differed since immunoSEQ provided only junctions, with no quality scores. Repertoires were generated with immunoSEQ multiplex PCR, while TCRdb's copy carries only in-frame clones and drops some. V, J and clone size were drawn from that table, and D and trimming were deduced from the DNA. The data hold approximately 720,000 clones, with about two thirds observed a single time. This record comes from a study of shared clonotypes between healthy human individuals. Study overall: Plates per donor: three CD4 naive, three CD4 memory, two CD8 naive, one CD8 memory. Study results and caveats: Rarefaction analysis demonstrated incomplete sorted-subset sequencing notwithstanding large depth.

Germline V lookup: CDR1 SGDLS, CDR2 YYNGEE. The CDR3 runs 15 residues. The V and J ends lost 4 bases and 4 bases, in that order; junction bases with no gene match: 10. The chain links TRBV9 to TRBJ2-7, with 8 nucleotides matching TRBD2. The TCR comes from a woman aged 30 to 39 in good health. Sequencing was performed on memory CD4+ T cells sorted from blood. Noted subset: CD45RA-negative fraction. The CDR3 reads CASSPNAGGGYEQYF. DNA for the CDR3: TGTGCCAGCAGCCCCAACGCCGGGGGGGGGTACGAGCAGTACTTC. The complete variable domain, with remaining parts taken from reference TRBV9 and TRBJ2-7, reads DSGVTQTPKHLITATGQRVTLRCSPRSGDLSVYWYQQSLDQGLQFLIQYYNGEERAKGNILERFSAQQFPDLHSELNLSSLELGDSALYFCASSPNAGGGYEQYFGPGTRLTVT.